The 16 T cell receptor beta chains reported below all come from one sample, sequenced in a study of lymphopenia after photon versus proton radiotherapy. The repertoire was sequenced with immunoSEQ multiplex PCR; TCRdb's copy has only in-frame clones and lacks some. The data show roughly 41,000 clones, about 83% seen once. The specimen comprised peripheral blood, sampled from a patient treated with photon-based radiotherapy. These TCRs come from a man aged 45-65 years with gastric cancer.

This clone was observed a few times. V usage is TRBV30 and J usage is TRBJ1-2, with TRBD1 matching 7 bases. Germline V lookup: CDR1 GTSNPN, CDR2 SVGIG (reference sequence). The trim removed 5 bases at V and 2 bases at J, leaving 8 bases unmatched. This CDR3 has 14 residues. The CDR3 sequence is CAWVTRGRNYGYTF. CDR3 bases: TGTGCCTGGGTAACCAGGGGGAGGAACTATGGCTACACCTTC.

The rearrangement uses TRBV5-6 and TRBJ2-5; unclear D gene. Germline V lookup: CDR1 SGHDT, CDR2 YYEEEE. The CDR3 length is 14 residues. V lost 1 base to trimming and J lost 0 bases, with 7 bases between them. This CDR3 is CASSLLGYQETQYF. CDR3 coding DNA: TGTGCCAGCAGCTTGCTTGGATACCAAGAGACCCAGTACTTC.

This rearrangement joins TRBV29-1 to TRBJ2-3; unclear D gene. The germline V gene encodes CDR1 SQVTM and CDR2 ANQGSEA. Trimming stripped 7 bases from V and 4 bases from J, with 9 bases between. The CDR3 length is 11 residues. In DNA form, the CDR3 reads TGCAGCGGGACGTTAGCAGATACGCAGTATTTT. It codes for CSGTLADTQYF.

The chain uses TRBV5-1 and TRBJ2-7, with a tentative D call TRBD1 (6 bases). Looked up from germline, CDR1 is SGHRS and CDR2 is YFSETQ. With 4 bases removed from V and 0 bases from J, the gap between germline ends came to 11 bases. The length of the CDR3 is 14 residues. This CDR3 reads CASSLRDTSYEQYF. CDR3 DNA sequence: TGCGCCAGCAGCCTCCGGGACACCTCCTACGAGCAGTACTTC.

The J gene is TRBJ1-2, the V gene TRBV19, with 9 bases lining up with TRBD1. Trimming took 5 bases from V and 6 from J; bases not matched to a gene: 4. Looked up from germline, CDR1 is LNHDA and CDR2 is SQIVND (reference sequence). The CDR3 has 13 residues. This CDR3 reads CASSRGQGNGYTF. The CDR3 coding sequence is TGTGCCAGTAGTCGGGGACAGGGAAATGGCTACACCTTC.

The chain joins TRBV19 to TRBJ2-6, with TRBD1 matching over 7 bases. CDR1 is LNHDA, CDR2 SQIVND, per germline (reference sequence). The CDR3 spans 17 residues. V lost 3 bases and J lost 0; bases outside the gene matches: 5. DNA for the CDR3: TGTGCCAGTAGTATGGGCCAGGGGGTCTCTGGGGCCAACGTCCTGACTTTC. This sequence encodes CASSMGQGVSGANVLTF.

This clone was recorded once. The J gene is TRBJ2-3, the V gene TRBV5-1, with 7 nucleotides matching TRBD2. Germline V gene data show CDR1 as SGHRS and CDR2 as YFSETQ. The CDR3 covers 13 residues. V gave up 4 bases and J gave up 9 bases; unmatched junction bases: 8. In nucleotides, the CDR3 is TGCGCCAGCAGCGAAAGCGGGGAAGCGACGCAGTATTTT. Protein product: CASSESGEATQYF. Looking up the rest from reference TRBV5-1 and TRBJ2-3 gives the full variable domain: KAGVTQTPRYLIKTRGQQVTLSCSPISGHRSVSWYQQTPGQGLQFLFEYFSETQRNKGNFPGRFSGRQFSNSRSEMNVSTLELGDSALYLCASSESGEATQYFGPGTRLTVL.

The chain joins TRBV27 to TRBJ2-7; unclear D gene. The V and J ends lost 7 bases and 0 bases respectively, with 10 bases between them. CDR1 is MNHEY and CDR2 is SMNVEV in the germline V gene (reference sequence). CDR3 size: 13 residues. The CDR3 sequence is CASKPGNSYEQYF. CDR3 DNA: TGTGCCAGCAAACCGGGCAACTCCTACGAGCAGTACTTC.

This chain joins TRBV6-4 and TRBJ2-3, with 8 bases identical to TRBD2. V was clipped by 4 bases and J by 0 bases; unmatched bases: 3. Germline assignment: CDR1 MRHNA and CDR2 SNTAGT. The CDR3 extends over 15 amino acids. CDR3 nucleotides: TGTGCCAGCAGTGCAAGCGGGGGTAGCACAGATACGCAGTATTTT. Residues: CASSASGGSTDTQYF.

The chain links TRBV5-1 to TRBJ2-7; tentatively, D is TRBD1 (6 bases). The V and J ends lost 5 bases and 3 bases respectively, with 12 bases between them. The V gene's germline CDR1 is SGHRS and CDR2 YFSETQ. The CDR3 runs to 13 residues. Here the CDR3 reads CASSQGPHYEQYF. CDR3 nucleotides: TGCGCCAGCAGTCAGGGGCCGCACTACGAGCAGTACTTC.

The CDR3 DNA is TGTGCCAGCAGTGAAGTCGACAGGCATCCCTACGAGCAGTACTTC. This gives the protein CASSEVDRHPYEQYF. This chain uses TRBV6-1 with TRBJ2-7; TRBD1 might be the D (6 bases). CDR1 and CDR2 from the germline V gene are MNHNS and SASEGT. The V end was cut by 1 base, the J end by 2 bases, with 12 bases between. This CDR3 has 15 amino acids.

The chain recombines TRBV18 with TRBJ2-2; 8 bases align to TRBD2. The CDR3 is made up of 18 amino acids. CDR1 is KGHSH, CDR2 LQKENI, per germline. Trimming took 3 bases from V and 4 from J; bases not matched to a gene: 13. CDR3 bases: TGTGCCAGCTCACCGCTGTCCCCTACTAGCGGCGGCACCGGGGAGCTGTTTTTT. Protein sequence: CASSPLSPTSGGTGELFF.

The chain recombines TRBV7-9 with TRBJ1-1; 9 positions match TRBD1. With V trimmed by 5 bases and J by 5 bases, 9 bases remained unmatched. The length of the CDR3 is 15 residues. In germline, CDR1 is SEHNR, CDR2 FQNEAQ (reference sequence). The CDR3 loop reads CASSNTQGARTEAFF. CDR3 bases: TGTGCCAGCAGCAACACACAGGGGGCGCGGACTGAAGCTTTCTTT. The whole variable domain, filled in from reference TRBV7-9 and TRBJ1-1, reads DTGVSQNPRHKITKRGQNVTFRCDPISEHNRLYWYRQTLGQGPEFLTYFQNEAQLEKSRLLSDRFSAERPKGSFSTLEIQRTEQGDSAMYLCASSNTQGARTEAFFGQGTRLTVV.

This chain links TRBV2 with TRBJ1-2, with D uncertain. CDR1 is SNHLY and CDR2 is FYNNEI in the germline V gene. The CDR3 totals 17 residues. The germline V and J ends were trimmed by 3 bases and 0 bases, with 17 bases remaining between them. CDR3 protein: CASSDSGAIDANYGYTF. DNA for the CDR3: TGTGCCAGCAGTGATTCGGGCGCCATAGACGCTAACTATGGCTACACCTTC. The full variable domain, in which reference TRBV2 and TRBJ1-2 provide the parts outside the CDR3, is EPEVTQTPSHQVTQMGQEVILRCVPISNHLYFYWYRQILGQKVEFLVSFYNNEISEKSEIFDDQFSVERPDGSNFTLKIRSTKLEDSAMYFCASSDSGAIDANYGYTFGSGTRLTVV.

This clone showed up just once. V gene TRBV27 combines with J gene TRBJ2-7, with 7 positions matching TRBD2. The CDR3 length is 14 residues. Trimming removed 5 bases from V and 3 bases from J; junction bases left unmatched: 7. CDR1 and CDR2 from the germline V gene are MNHEY and SMNVEV (reference sequence). CDR3 protein: CASSISTGGYEQYF. The CDR3 DNA is TGTGCCAGCAGTATTTCCACGGGGGGCTACGAGCAGTACTTC.

This chain connects TRBV30 to TRBJ2-2, with D unclear. The CDR3 has 15 amino acids. Trimming removed 5 bases at V and 0 bases at J, with 13 bases between. Germline CDR1 is GTSNPN and CDR2 is SVGIG (reference sequence). CDR3: CAWCRQAANTGELFF. For the CDR3, the DNA is TGTGCCTGGTGTCGGCAGGCCGCGAACACCGGGGAGCTGTTTTTT.